The 21 T cell receptor beta chains given below trace back to one sample, sequenced in a study of shared clonotypes between healthy human individuals. Here immunoSEQ multiplex PCR was the method, and the copy in TCRdb shows in-frame clones only, minus some. Here the sample spans roughly 2 million clones, roughly 96% being singletons. Sequencing was done on a sample of naive CD4+ T cells sorted from blood. Subset in this sample: CD45RA+ positively selected. The receptors stem from a man younger than 30 in good health.

This chain joins TRBV5-1 and TRBJ2-6, with D maybe TRBD2 (5 bases). Trimming removed 0 bases from V and 0 bases from J, with 10 bases in between. There are 17 residues in the CDR3. Germline V gene sequence: CDR1 SGHRS, CDR2 YFSETQ. CDR3 coding DNA: TGCGCCAGCAGCTTGGGGGGAGTGGACTCTGGGGCCAACGTCCTGACTTTC. This gives the protein CASSLGGVDSGANVLTF.

V is TRBV7-9 and J is TRBJ1-3; no firm D call. The CDR3 consists of 12 residues. Germline CDR1 SEHNR, CDR2 FQNEAQ (reference sequence). Trimming removed 5 bases at V and 8 bases at J, with 10 bases between. This chain's CDR3 is CASSPQEYTIYF. As DNA, the CDR3 is TGTGCCAGCAGCCCCCAGGAATACACCATATATTTT.

V and J are TRBV9 and TRBJ1-2, with D unresolved. Germline-derived CDR1 and CDR2 are SGDLS and YYNGEE. V was pared by 5 bases and J by 8 bases, with 16 bases between. CDR3 length: 13 residues. The CDR3 loop reads CASSPGPRRGYTF. The CDR3 bases are TGTGCCAGCAGTCCCGGGCCGCGGAGGGGCTACACCTTC.

This clone was detected many times. The identical CDR3 is also encoded by other nucleotide sequences in the sample. The chain has TRBV2 and TRBJ1-2; 7 bases line up with TRBD1. From germline, CDR1 is SNHLY and CDR2 FYNNEI. There are 14 residues in the CDR3. The ends lost 5 bases at V and 6 bases at J; junction bases unmatched: 9. CDR3 nucleotide sequence: TGTGCCAGCAGTTCCGAGGGGACAGTTGATGGCTACACCTTC. Its translation is CASSSEGTVDGYTF.

The chain carries TRBV27 and TRBJ2-1, with TRBD1 matching over 9 bases. The CDR3 length is 16 residues. Trimming took 6 bases from V and 8 from J; bases not matched to a gene: 14. From germline, CDR1 is MNHEY and CDR2 SMNVEV (reference sequence). In DNA, the CDR3 is TGTGCCAGCAGCTTCACCGGGACAGGGATGTTCCATGAGCAGTTCTTC. It translates to CASSFTGTGMFHEQFF.

Regarding this clone: Additional DNA sequences in this sample encode the identical CDR3. The chain carries TRBV4-1 and TRBJ1-3; D not certain. Germline V gene lookup returns CDR1 MGHRA and CDR2 YSYEKL. V lost 1 base and J lost 1, with 2 bases in between. This CDR3 has 13 residues. Here the CDR3 reads CASSQGSGNTIYF. CDR3 sequence (DNA): TGCGCCAGCAGCCAAGGATCTGGAAACACCATATATTTT.

Points on this clone: Different DNA sequences within this sample yield the same CDR3. The chain employs TRBV20-1 and TRBJ2-7; unclear D gene. Trimming removed 3 bases at V and 5 bases at J, with 5 bases between. The CDR3 runs 10 residues. Germline V lookup: CDR1 DFQATT, CDR2 SNEGSKA (reference sequence). In DNA, the CDR3 is TGCAGTGCTAGTGGGGACGAGCAGTACTTC. Amino acids: CSASGDEQYF.

CDR3 DNA: TGTGCCAGCAGCGCCAGGGGGCTCTCCTCTGGGGCCAACGTCCTGACTTTC. This translates into CASSARGLSSGANVLTF. V gene TRBV7-8 combines with J gene TRBJ2-6; 8 positions match TRBD1. J gave up 0 bases and V 5 bases, and 6 bases lay outside the gene matches. The CDR3 consists of 17 residues. CDR1 and CDR2 (germline): SGHVS, FQNEAQ.

V and J are TRBV5-1 and TRBJ2-3, with D perhaps matching TRBD1 (6 bases). Germline V lookup: CDR1 SGHRS, CDR2 YFSETQ. This CDR3 comprises 14 residues. V was clipped by 4 bases and J by 6 bases, with 15 bases between them. The CDR3 region is CASSLGAIGDTQYF. CDR3 sequence (DNA): TGCGCCAGCAGCCTGGGGGCTATAGGGGATACGCAGTATTTT.

J is TRBJ2-3 and V is TRBV28; D may be TRBD1 (5 bases). Germline V lookup: CDR1 MDHEN, CDR2 SYDVKM. This CDR3 is built from 14 residues. Trimming stripped 6 bases from V and 2 bases from J, with 12 bases between. The CDR3 DNA reads TGTGCCAGCAGGGAGTCAGGGATCACAGATACGCAGTATTTT. Its translation is CASRESGITDTQYF.

This clone appeared a few times. This sequence joins TRBV2 and TRBJ2-7; D ambiguous. CDR3 length: 11 amino acids. Germline CDR1 and CDR2: SNHLY and FYNNEI. V shed 6 bases and J shed 5 bases, with 8 bases lying between them. The CDR3 loop is CASRGGHEQYF. CDR3 nucleotide sequence: TGTGCCAGCAGAGGCGGCCACGAGCAGTACTTC.

This chain joins TRBV5-1 and TRBJ1-4; 8 bases are a match to TRBD1. Germline V gives CDR1 SGHRS, CDR2 YFSETQ. Trimming at V came to 1 base and at J to 8 bases, leaving 4 bases not matched to a gene. The CDR3 has 14 amino acids. CDR3 sequence: CASSLNRGFEKLFF. The CDR3 coding sequence is TGCGCCAGCAGCTTGAACAGGGGGTTCGAAAAACTGTTTTTT.

V is TRBV29-1 and J is TRBJ1-3; D perhaps matches TRBD1 (5 bases). Per the germline V gene, CDR1 is SQVTM and CDR2 is ANQGSEA. The V end lost 4 bases, the J end lost 0 bases, and 16 bases lay between the germline ends. The CDR3 is 16 amino acids. CDR3 nucleotide sequence: TGCAGCGTTGTATTTCTAGCAGGGACCTCTGGAAACACCATATATTTT. It yields the protein CSVVFLAGTSGNTIYF.

The chain couples TRBV6-6 to TRBJ2-7, with TRBD1 as a possible D gene (5 bases). Trimming stripped 4 bases from V and 2 bases from J, with 6 bases between. The germline V gene encodes CDR1 MNHNY and CDR2 SVGAGI (reference sequence). The CDR3 has 12 residues. The CDR3, as DNA: TGTGCCAGCAGTTTGACAGCCTACGAGCAGTACTTC. Its translation: CASSLTAYEQYF.

CDR3 amino acids: CASSVDPSGEQYF. CDR3 nucleotides: TGTGCCAGCAGCGTGGACCCTAGCGGCGAGCAGTACTTC. The chain is built from TRBV9 and TRBJ2-7; 7 bases line up with TRBD2. The germline CDR1 and CDR2 sequences are SGDLS and YYNGEE. Trimming removed 2 bases from V and 6 bases from J; junction bases left unmatched: 5. The CDR3 is 13 amino acids.

V is TRBV5-1 and J is TRBJ1-1, with a possible D match to TRBD1 (5 bases). Germline V gene lookup returns CDR1 SGHRS and CDR2 YFSETQ. The CDR3 extends over 14 amino acids. V lost 3 bases and J lost 5, with 14 bases in between. For the CDR3, the DNA is TGCGCCAGCAGCTATTCGAATAGGGGAACTGAAGCTTTCTTT. Protein product: CASSYSNRGTEAFF.

This chain joins TRBV30 and TRBJ2-1, with TRBD1 as a possible D gene (6 bases). This CDR3 is built from 14 residues. In germline, CDR1 is GTSNPN, CDR2 SVGIG (reference sequence). V was shortened by 4 bases and J by 6 bases, with 16 bases between the two germline ends. The DNA for the CDR3 is TGTGCCTGGAACCGACAGGTAATCGGCAATGAGCAGTTCTTC. It yields the protein CAWNRQVIGNEQFF.

This chain uses TRBV28 with TRBJ2-7, with TRBD1 matching over 12 bases. Losses at the gene ends were 6 bases for V and 6 bases for J; bases not matched to a gene: 9. CDR3 length: 15 amino acids. Germline loops: CDR1 MDHEN, CDR2 SYDVKM. CDR3 amino acids: CASRAPGQGASEQYF. The CDR3 DNA sequence: TGTGCCAGCAGGGCCCCGGGACAGGGGGCTAGCGAGCAGTACTTC. Variable domain in full (rest from reference TRBV28 and TRBJ2-7): DVKVTQSSRYLVKRTGEKVFLECVQDMDHENMFWYRQDPGLGLRLIYFSYDVKMKEKGDIPEGYSVSREKKERFSLILESASTNQTSMYLCASRAPGQGASEQYFGPGTRLTVT.

This clone was seen a single time. The V call is TRBV11-3, the J call TRBJ1-1; maybe TRBD1 (5 bases). The CDR3 is 15 amino acids. Trimming cost V 3 bases and J 1 base, with 12 bases left between them. The germline gives CDR1 SGHNT, CDR2 YENEEA. CDR3 in amino acids: CASSLGQGPNTEAFF. Here the CDR3 DNA reads TGTGCCAGCAGCTTGGGCCAGGGCCCGAACACTGAAGCTTTCTTT.

The chain is built from TRBV7-4 and TRBJ1-6; D ambiguous. Trimming left V 5 bases short and J 9 bases short, with 11 bases between. The CDR3 is 13 amino acids. Germline CDR1 and CDR2: SGHVT and SQSDAQ. As DNA, the CDR3 is TGTGCCAGCAGCCCCCTAAGGGCTTCACCCCTCCACTTT. Amino acid sequence: CASSPLRASPLHF. The full variable domain, rest sourced from reference TRBV7-4 and TRBJ1-6, is GAGVSQSPRYKVAKRGRDVALRCDSISGHVTLYWYRQTLGQGSEVLTYSQSDAQRDKSGRPSGRFSAERPERSVSTLKIQRTEQGDSAVYLCASSPLRASPLHFGNGTRLTVT.

This sequence joins TRBV19 and TRBJ1-1, with 7 positions matching TRBD1. This CDR3 comprises 14 residues. CDR1 is LNHDA, CDR2 SQIVND, per germline (reference sequence). V was pared by 5 bases and J by 0 bases, with 3 bases of the junction left unmatched. The CDR3 DNA sequence: TGTGCCAGTAGTGGACAGGCCCTGAACACTGAAGCTTTCTTT. Its translation: CASSGQALNTEAFF.